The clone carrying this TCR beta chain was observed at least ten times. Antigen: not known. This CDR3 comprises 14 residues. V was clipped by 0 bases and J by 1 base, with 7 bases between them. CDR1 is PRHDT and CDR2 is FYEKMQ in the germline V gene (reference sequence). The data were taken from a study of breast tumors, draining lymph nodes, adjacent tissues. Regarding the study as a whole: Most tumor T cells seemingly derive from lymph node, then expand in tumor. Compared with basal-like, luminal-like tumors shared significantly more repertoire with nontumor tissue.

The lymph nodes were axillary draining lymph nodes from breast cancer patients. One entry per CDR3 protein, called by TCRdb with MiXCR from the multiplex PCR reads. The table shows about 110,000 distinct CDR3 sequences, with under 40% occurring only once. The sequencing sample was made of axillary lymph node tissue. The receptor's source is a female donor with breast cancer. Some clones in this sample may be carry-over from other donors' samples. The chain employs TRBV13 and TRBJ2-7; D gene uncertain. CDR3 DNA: TGTGCCAGCAGCTTAGGGGCTAATTCCTACGAGCAGTACTTC. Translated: CASSLGANSYEQYF. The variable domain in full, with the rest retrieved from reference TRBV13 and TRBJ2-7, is AAGVIQSPRHLIKEKRETATLKCYPIPRHDTVYWYQQGPGQDPQFLISFYEKMQSDKGSIPDRFSAQQFSDYHSELNMSSLELGDSALYFCASSLGANSYEQYFGPGTRLTVT.